This TCR beta chain was identified during a study of T cells in Graves' hyperthyroidism and ophthalmopathy. Turning to the study itself: It was at initial diagnosis, before any treatment, that peripheral blood was collected.

Trimming stripped 6 bases from V and 1 base from J, with 10 bases between. The germline V gene has CDR1 SNHLY and CDR2 FYNNEI. CDR3 size: 13 residues. Many counts were recorded for this clonotype. Amplification targeted TCR beta CDR3 regions from RNA transcripts. With the HTBI primer set, the TCR CDR3 went through a first round of RT-PCR. TCRdb redid the calling of the multiplex PCR reads with MiXCR, one entry per CDR3 protein. Of hundreds of thousands of distinct CDR3 sequences listed, roughly 14% are singletons. J is TRBJ2-7 and V is TRBV2, with a weak D call TRBD2 (6 bases). The specimen sequenced was blood. This sequence originates from a man aged 18-30 years with Graves' ophthalmopathy. As DNA, the CDR3 is TGTGCCAGCAGACCAGGGACTTCCTACGAGCAGTACTTC. Its translation is CASRPGTSYEQYF.